The TCR beta chain described here comes from a study of blood T cell repertoires in COVID-19. Across the study: Acute and convalescent COVID-19 specimens originated in the United States, Italy and Spain.

Study processing details: Reference gene primer amplification gave nucleated cell count estimates. Assay: immunoSEQ multiplex PCR; the TCRdb copy retains only in-frame clones and omits some. V, J and clone size reflect that table, while D and trimming were determined from the DNA. The table includes fewer than 400,000 clones, around 82% detected once. This sequence originates from a man under 40 with active or convalescent COVID-19. Material for sequencing was peripheral blood.

This chain's CDR3 is CASSPPQGRLNTEAFF. The DNA of the CDR3 is TGTGCCAGCTCACCACCGCAGGGTCGCCTGAACACTGAAGCTTTCTTT. The gene calls are TRBV18 and TRBJ1-1; D may be TRBD1 (5 bases). The germline gives CDR1 KGHSH, CDR2 LQKENI. The CDR3 length is 16 residues. V dropped 0 bases and J dropped 0 bases, with 11 bases sitting between them.